Listed here is a single TCR beta chain. Its specificity is not known. The sample originates from a study of shared clonotypes between healthy human individuals. Study summary: The cohort comprised a couple of women and a few men. Their ages spanned 18 to 49 years. Study-level results: When compared with the clonotypes that were shared by all four sorted-subset donors, the non-shared clonotypes turned out to have lower generation probabilities. Larger estimated richness was generally seen in naive subsets than in memory subsets.

The deep-level immunoSEQ assay was used. Produced via immunoSEQ multiplex PCR; TCRdb's table is partial and in-frame only. In the table there are a few million clones, around nine tenths of which are singletons. The TCR comes from a young man in good health. Input material: naive CD4+ T cells sorted from blood. Subset meaning: CD45RA+ positively selected.

Here the CDR3 DNA reads TGTGCCACCACCGGGGGGCAAGAGACCCAGTACTTC. Protein sequence: CATTGGQETQYF. The chain carries TRBV10-3 and TRBJ2-5; 7 positions agree with TRBD2. Germline loops: CDR1 ENHRY, CDR2 SYGVKD. The ends lost 10 bases at V and 2 bases at J; junction bases unmatched: 4. CDR3 size: 12 residues.